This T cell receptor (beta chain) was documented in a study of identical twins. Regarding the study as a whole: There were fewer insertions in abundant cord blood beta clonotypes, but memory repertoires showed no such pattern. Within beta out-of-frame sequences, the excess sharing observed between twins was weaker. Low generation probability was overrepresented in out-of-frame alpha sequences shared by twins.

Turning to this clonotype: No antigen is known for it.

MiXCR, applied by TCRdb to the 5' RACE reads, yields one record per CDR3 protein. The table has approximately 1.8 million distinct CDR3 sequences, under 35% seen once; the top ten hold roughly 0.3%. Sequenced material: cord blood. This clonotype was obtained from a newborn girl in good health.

CDR3 nucleotides: TGTGCCAGTAGTATAGGAACCCCCAATCAGCCCCAGCATTTT. Translating gives CASSIGTPNQPQHF. The chain carries TRBV19 and TRBJ1-5, with D unclear. The CDR3 covers 14 residues. V was trimmed by 1 base and J by 3 bases, leaving 7 bases between them. Per germline, CDR1 LNHDA and CDR2 SQIVND (reference sequence). The variable domain in full, with the rest retrieved from reference TRBV19 and TRBJ1-5, is DGGITQSPKYLFRKEGQNVTLSCEQNLNHDAMYWYRQDPGQGLRLIYYSQIVNDFQKGDIAEGYSVSREKKESFPLTVTSAQKNPTAFYLCASSIGTPNQPQHFGDGTRLSIL.